The present T cell receptor beta chain was sequenced within a study of T cells after yellow fever vaccination (dated by TCRdb to between 2018 and 2020). Broadly, across the study: Libraries from fractions with low cell numbers were prepared with the SMART-Seq v4 Ultra Low Input RNA kit. To follow T-cell clones before and after both primary and booster YFV17D yellow fever vaccination, bulk TCR alpha and beta repertoires underwent longitudinal sequencing. The cohort comprised two healthy male donors, one aged 18 to 29 and one aged 30 to 40 years. Blood was drawn at multiple timepoints before and after primary and secondary immunization, with bulk PBMC replicates and cell subsets isolated. Overall study results and their limits: A small share of clonotypes was detected in both CD4 and CD8 compartments, with the overlap likely arising from convergent recombination. Because the study included only two donors, the extent to which the findings can be generalized is limited. Because abundant contaminating clonotypes from the bulk population could be contained in FACS-sorted repertoires, computational filtering was required. After the booster, most clones that had expanded after primary vaccination were detected again (nearly 98% of CD4 and about 88% of CD8), suggesting broad maintenance of memory. Compared with the primary T-cell response, the secondary T-cell response was weaker but faster, peaking on day 5 rather than day 15.

The treatment or condition tag for this specimen amounts to: live attenuated yellow fever vaccine strain. A standard Ficoll-Paque protocol was used to isolate PBMCs from peripheral blood. CD4 and CD8 T-cell fractions were isolated with Dynabeads CD4 and CD8 positive selection kits. RNA was extracted with TriZol from bulk PBMCs, CD4 and CD8 fractions, and dextramer-positive and dextramer-negative fractions. V ends up 5 bases short and J 7 bases short, with an unmatched junction base count of 6. As encoded in the germline V gene (reference sequence), CDR1 is DFQATT while CDR2 is SNEGSKA. The CDR3, cysteine through phenylalanine, is 13 amino acids long. The entry retains the CDR3 DNA only, 39 bases that are in frame from base 1. This clonotype has just a few counts. No cognate antigen has been identified for it. Qualities for individual bases were not recorded, and no much larger clone is one base off.

The sequencing machine was an Illumina NovaSeq 6000. TCR cDNA was synthesized by 5'RACE template switching, through which a universal primer site and unique molecular identifiers were introduced. cDNA synthesis was primed from both the TCR alpha and TCR beta constant segments. Library amplification involved two PCR steps, and the second step added sample barcodes and sequencing adapters. Sequencing of libraries was done on Illumina HiSeq 2500 (2x100 bp) or NovaSeq (2x150 bp). In the paper's pipeline: MIGEC was used to demultiplex reads and collapse the reads into UMI consensus sequences, and MiXCR was used for V(D)J alignment. Vaccine-responding clonotypes were defined with edgeR using replicate PBMC samples, requiring FDR below 0.01 and a log2 fold change above 5 up to day 15. CD4 or CD8 identity was assigned to each bulk clonotype according to whether the clonotype was present at higher abundance in the sequenced CD4 repertoire or the sequenced CD8 repertoire. Starting from the raw public reads, TCRdb applied fastp trimming at Q25, assembled clones with MiXCR and retained in-frame beta chains. For every CDR3 protein sequence, its rows merge into one entry that carries the most common genes and DNA. These V and J calls originate from TCRdb's pipeline instead of the authors' own analysis. Within this sample are about 300,000 distinct CDR3 sequences, with approximately 10% of them counted one time only. The ten largest make up about 3.5% of the sample.

The sample here was CD4+ T cells sorted from PBMCs, taken 5 days after the yellow fever booster vaccination. This sequence uses TRBV20-1 and TRBJ2-1; the central 9 bases match TRBD1. This TCR came from a man younger than 30 who received the YFV17D yellow fever vaccine. The DNA sequence is TGCAGTGCTCCCGGGACAGGGATTAATGAGCAGTTCTTC. It encodes CSAPGTGINEQFF.